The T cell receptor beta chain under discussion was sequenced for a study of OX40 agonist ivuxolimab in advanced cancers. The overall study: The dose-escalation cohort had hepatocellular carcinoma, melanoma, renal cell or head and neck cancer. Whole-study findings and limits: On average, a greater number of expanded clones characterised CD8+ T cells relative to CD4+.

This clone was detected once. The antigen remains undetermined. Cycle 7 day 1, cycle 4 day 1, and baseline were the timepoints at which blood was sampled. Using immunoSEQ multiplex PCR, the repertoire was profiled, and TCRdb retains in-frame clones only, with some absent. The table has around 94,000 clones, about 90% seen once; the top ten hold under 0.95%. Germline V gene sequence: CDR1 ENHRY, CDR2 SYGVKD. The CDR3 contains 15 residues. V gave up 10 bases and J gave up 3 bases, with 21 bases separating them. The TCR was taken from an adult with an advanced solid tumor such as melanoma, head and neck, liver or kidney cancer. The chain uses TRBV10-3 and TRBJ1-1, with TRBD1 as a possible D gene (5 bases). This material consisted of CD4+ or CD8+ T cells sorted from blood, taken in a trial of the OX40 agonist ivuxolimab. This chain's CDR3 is CATTRGQGSHTEAFF. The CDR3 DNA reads TGTGCCACCACCCGTGGGCAGGGTTCCCACACTGAAGCTTTCTTT.